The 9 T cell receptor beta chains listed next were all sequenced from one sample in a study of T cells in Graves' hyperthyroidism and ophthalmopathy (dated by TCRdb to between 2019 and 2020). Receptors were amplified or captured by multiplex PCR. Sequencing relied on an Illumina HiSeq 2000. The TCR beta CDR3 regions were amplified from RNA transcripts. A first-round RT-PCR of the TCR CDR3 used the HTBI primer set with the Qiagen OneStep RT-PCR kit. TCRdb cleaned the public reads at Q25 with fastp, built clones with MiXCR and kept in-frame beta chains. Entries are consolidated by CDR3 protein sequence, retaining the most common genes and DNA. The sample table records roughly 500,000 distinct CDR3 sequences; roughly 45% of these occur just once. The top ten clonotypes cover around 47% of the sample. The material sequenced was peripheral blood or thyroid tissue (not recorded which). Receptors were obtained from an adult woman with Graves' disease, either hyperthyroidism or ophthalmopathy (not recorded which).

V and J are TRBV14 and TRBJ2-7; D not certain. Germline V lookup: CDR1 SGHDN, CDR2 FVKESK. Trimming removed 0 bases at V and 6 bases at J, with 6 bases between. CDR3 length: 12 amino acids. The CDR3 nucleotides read TGTGCCAGCAGCCAAGATACAATCGAGCAGTACTTC. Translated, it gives CASSQDTIEQYF.

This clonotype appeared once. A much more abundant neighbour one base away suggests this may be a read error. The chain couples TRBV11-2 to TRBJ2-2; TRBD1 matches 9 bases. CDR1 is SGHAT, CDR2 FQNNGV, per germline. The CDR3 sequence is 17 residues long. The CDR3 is CAGSLVNRGPNTGELFF. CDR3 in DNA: TGTGCCGGCAGCTTAGTCAACAGGGGGCCTAACACCGGGGAGCTGTTTTTT.

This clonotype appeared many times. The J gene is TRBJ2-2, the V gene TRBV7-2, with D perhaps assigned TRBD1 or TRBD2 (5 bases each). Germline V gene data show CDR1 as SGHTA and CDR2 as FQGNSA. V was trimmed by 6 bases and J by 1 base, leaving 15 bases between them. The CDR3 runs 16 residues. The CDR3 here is CASRSRGTLNTGELFF. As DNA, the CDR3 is TGTGCCAGCAGATCCCGAGGGACCCTGAACACCGGGGAGCTGTTTTTT. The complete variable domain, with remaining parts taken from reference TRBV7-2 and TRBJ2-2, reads GAGVSQSPSNKVTEKGKDVELRCDPISGHTALYWYRQSLGQGLEFLIYFQGNSAPDKSGLPSDRFSAERTGGSVSTLTIQRTQQEDSAVYLCASRSRGTLNTGELFFGEGSRLTVL.

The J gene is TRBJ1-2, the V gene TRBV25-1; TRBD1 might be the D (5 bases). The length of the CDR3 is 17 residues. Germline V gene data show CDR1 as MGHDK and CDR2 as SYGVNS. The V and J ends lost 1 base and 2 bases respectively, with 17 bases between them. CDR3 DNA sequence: TGTGCCAGCAGTGAATCGGGGCGGGGGGAAGTAAACTATGGCTACACCTTC. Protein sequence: CASSESGRGEVNYGYTF.

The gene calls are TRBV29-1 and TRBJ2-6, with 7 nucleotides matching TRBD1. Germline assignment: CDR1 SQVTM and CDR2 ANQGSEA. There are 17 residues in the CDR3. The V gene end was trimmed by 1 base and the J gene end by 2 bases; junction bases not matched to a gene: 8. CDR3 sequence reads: CSVEVATGTTGANVLTF. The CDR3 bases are TGCAGCGTTGAAGTTGCGACAGGGACAACTGGGGCCAACGTCCTGACTTTC. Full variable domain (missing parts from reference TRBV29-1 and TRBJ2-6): SAVISQKPSRDICQRGTSLTIQCQVDSQVTMMFWYRQQPGQSLTLIATANQGSEATYESGFVIDKFPISRPNLTFSTLTVSNMSPEDSSIYLCSVEVATGTTGANVLTFGAGSRLTVL.

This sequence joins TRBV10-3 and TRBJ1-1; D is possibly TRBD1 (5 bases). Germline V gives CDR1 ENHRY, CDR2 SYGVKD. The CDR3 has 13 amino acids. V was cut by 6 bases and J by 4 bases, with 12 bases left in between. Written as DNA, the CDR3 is TGTGCCATCAGGGAGGGGTCGAGCACTGAAGCTTTCTTT. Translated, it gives CAIREGSSTEAFF.

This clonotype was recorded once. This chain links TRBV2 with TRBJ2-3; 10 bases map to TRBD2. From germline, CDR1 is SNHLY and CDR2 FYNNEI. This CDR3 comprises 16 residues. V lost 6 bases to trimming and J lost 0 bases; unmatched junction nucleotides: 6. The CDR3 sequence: CASSELAGPSTDTQYF. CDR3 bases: TGTGCCAGCAGCGAACTAGCGGGACCTAGCACAGATACGCAGTATTTT.

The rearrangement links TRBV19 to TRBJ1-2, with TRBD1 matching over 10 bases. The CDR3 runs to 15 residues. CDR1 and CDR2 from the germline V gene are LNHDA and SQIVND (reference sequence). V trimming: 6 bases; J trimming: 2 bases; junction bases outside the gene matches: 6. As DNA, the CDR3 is TGTGCCAGTAGAAAACCGGGACAGGGGAACTATGGCTACACCTTC. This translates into CASRKPGQGNYGYTF. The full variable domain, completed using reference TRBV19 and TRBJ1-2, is DGGITQSPKYLFRKEGQNVTLSCEQNLNHDAMYWYRQDPGQGLRLIYYSQIVNDFQKGDIAEGYSVSREKKESFPLTVTSAQKNPTAFYLCASRKPGQGNYGYTFGSGTRLTVV.

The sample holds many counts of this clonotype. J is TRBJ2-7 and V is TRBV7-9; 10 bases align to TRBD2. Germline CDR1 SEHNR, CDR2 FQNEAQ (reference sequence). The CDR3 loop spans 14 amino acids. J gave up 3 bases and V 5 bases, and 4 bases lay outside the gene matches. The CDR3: CASSPASGSYEQYF. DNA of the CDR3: TGTGCCAGCAGCCCCGCTAGCGGGAGCTACGAGCAGTACTTC.